The rows below give T cell receptor beta chains drawn from one sample of a study of blood T cell repertoires in COVID-19. Assay used: immunoSEQ multiplex PCR; TCRdb lists only in-frame clones, some missing. The sample holds about 180,000 clones, 89% seen once. The sample consisted of PBMCs or T cells enriched from blood (not recorded which). The receptors derive from a middle-aged woman with acute COVID-19. CDR3s include the opening cysteine and the closing phenylalanine or tryptophan. Each record gives: clone size, V gene, D gene, J gene, CDR3 DNA, CDR3 protein. A D gene is named only where the DNA matches it firmly. Expanded clones are given a class, and other clones once, few, many or no size at all.

NA	TRBV5-4	NA	TRBJ2-7	TGTGCCAGCAGCTCTAGAATAGGGAGTTCCGAGCAGTACTTC	CASSSRIGSSEQYF
NA	TRBV4-2	NA	TRBJ2-7	TGTGCCAGCAGCCCAAGGGGTGCGTTCGCAGCAGACGAGCAGTACTTC	CASSPRGAFAADEQYF
NA	TRBV19	TRBD2	TRBJ2-3	TGTGCCAGAGGAAAAGGGAGGGCCGATACGCAGTATTTT	CARGKGRADTQYF
few	TRBV19	NA	TRBJ1-1	TGTGCCAGTAGTGGAACGCGGGGGGGATCAGCTTTCTTT	CASSGTRGGSAFF
NA	TRBV3-1/TRBV3-2	TRBD1	TRBJ2-7	TGTGCCAGCAGCCCCACCGGGACAGGGTCGTCCTCCTACGAGCAGTACTTC	CASSPTGTGSSSYEQYF
NA	TRBV5-4	NA	TRBJ2-7	TGTGCCAGCAGCTTGGGTCCCACCTACGAGCAGTACTTC	CASSLGPTYEQYF
NA	TRBV15	NA	TRBJ2-3	TGTGCCACCAGCAGACAGGGAGGAACCCAGTATTTT	CATSRQGGTQYF
NA	TRBV11-2	NA	TRBJ2-7	TGTGCCAGCAGCTTAGATCTTTCCGAGCAGTACTTC	CASSLDLSEQYF
NA	TRBV30	NA	TRBJ2-5	TGTGCCTGGAGTGAGTGGACAGAAGAGACCCAGTACTTC	CAWSEWTEETQYF
NA	TRBV28	TRBD1	TRBJ1-2	TGTGCCAGCAGTTTCTGGAAAAGGGGCAGGGGGGATGGCTACACCTTC	CASSFWKRGRGDGYTF
once	TRBV21-1	NA	TRBJ2-5	TGTGCCAGCAGCGAACAATTGGAGGGAGAGACCCAGTACTTC	CASSEQLEGETQYF
once	TRBV5-1	TRBD1	TRBJ2-5	TGCGCCAGCAGCTATAGGGCTCGGGACAGGGTGAGAGAGACCCAGTACTTC	CASSYRARDRVRETQYF
NA	TRBV7-9	NA	TRBJ1-3	TGTGCCAGCAGCTTAACGGACAAGAGAACTGGAAACACCATATATTTT	CASSLTDKRTGNTIYF
NA	TRBV9	TRBD1	TRBJ2-5	TGTGCCAGCAGCTCACCGGGACAGAAAGAGACCCAGTACTTC	CASSSPGQKETQYF
NA	TRBV27	TRBD1	TRBJ2-2	TGTGCCAGCAGTTCTTCAGACAGGGCGGGCACCGGGGAGCTGTTTTTT	CASSSSDRAGTGELFF
once	TRBV7-6	NA	TRBJ2-2	TGTGCCAGCAGCCACGACCAGGCAGGGTCTCCCGGGGAGCTGTTTTTT	CASSHDQAGSPGELFF
NA	TRBV7-2	NA	TRBJ2-5	TGTGCCAGCAGCTTAGGGGGGAGGAGGGAGACCCAGTACTTC	CASSLGGRRETQYF
NA	TRBV3-1/TRBV3-2	TRBD2	TRBJ2-3	TGTGCCAGCAGCCGACCGGCCCAGCGGGGGGACACAGATACGCAGTATTTT	CASSRPAQRGDTDTQYF
NA	TRBV10-3	NA	TRBJ2-6	TGTGCCATCAGTGACCCGGTTGCTGGGGCCAACGTCCTGACTTTC	CAISDPVAGANVLTF
NA	TRBV5-6	TRBD1	TRBJ2-7	TGTGCCAGCAGCTTGGACAGGGGGCACGAGCAGTACTTC	CASSLDRGHEQYF
once	TRBV5-6	NA	TRBJ2-3	TGTGCCAGCAGCCTAGGTCCACCAGCCGGACTAACAGATACGCAGTATTTT	CASSLGPPAGLTDTQYF
NA	TRBV18	NA	TRBJ2-3	TGTGCCAGCTCACCAGGGGCGGGGACCACAGATACGCAGTATTTT	CASSPGAGTTDTQYF
NA	TRBV5-8	NA	TRBJ2-6	TGTGCCAGCAGCGCCGGGACATTTACCTCTGGGGCCAACGTCCTGACTTTC	CASSAGTFTSGANVLTF
NA	TRBV29-1	NA	TRBJ1-2	TGCAGCGTAGAGACAGGCAACTATGGCTACACCTTC	CSVETGNYGYTF
NA	TRBV4-3	TRBD1	TRBJ1-6	TGCGCCAGCAGCCAAGGGACAGGGGGATATAATTCACCCCTCCACTTT	CASSQGTGGYNSPLHF